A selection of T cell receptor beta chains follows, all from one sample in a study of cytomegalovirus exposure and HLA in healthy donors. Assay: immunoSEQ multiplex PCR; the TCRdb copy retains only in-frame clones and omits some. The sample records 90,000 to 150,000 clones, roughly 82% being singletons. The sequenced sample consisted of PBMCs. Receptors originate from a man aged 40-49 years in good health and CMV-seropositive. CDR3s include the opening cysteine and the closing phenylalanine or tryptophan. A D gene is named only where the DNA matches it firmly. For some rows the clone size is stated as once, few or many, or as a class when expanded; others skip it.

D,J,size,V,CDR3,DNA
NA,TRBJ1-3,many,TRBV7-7,CASSLTLAGPIYF,TGTGCTAGCAGCTTAACTCTGGCGGGACCCATATATTTT
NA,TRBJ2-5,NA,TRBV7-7,CASSLSWLEETQYF,TGTGCTAGCAGCTTATCCTGGCTAGAGGAGACCCAGTACTTC
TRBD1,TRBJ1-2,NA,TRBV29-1,CSAGTGDYGYTF,TGCAGCGCTGGGACAGGGGACTATGGCTACACCTTC
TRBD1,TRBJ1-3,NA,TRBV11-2,CASRQGGNTIYF,TGTGCCAGCCGACAGGGTGGGAACACCATATATTTT
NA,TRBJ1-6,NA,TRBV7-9,CASSLYRWQGGSPLHF,TGTGCCAGCAGCTTATATCGGTGGCAGGGTGGTTCACCCCTCCACTTT
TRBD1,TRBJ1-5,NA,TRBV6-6,CASSYSTGTSYQPQHF,TGTGCCAGCAGTTACTCGACAGGGACCAGCTATCAGCCCCAGCATTTT
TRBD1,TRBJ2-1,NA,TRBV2,CASRSTGGRNEQFF,TGTGCCAGCCGGTCGACAGGGGGCAGGAATGAGCAGTTCTTC
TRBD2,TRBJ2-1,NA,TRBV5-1,CASSASGGYNEQFF,TGCGCCAGCAGCGCTAGCGGGGGCTACAATGAGCAGTTCTTC
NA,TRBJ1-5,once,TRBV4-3,CASSQDMRRLDGEPQHF,TGCGCCAGCAGCCAAGATATGCGGCGGCTTGACGGGGAGCCCCAGCATTTT
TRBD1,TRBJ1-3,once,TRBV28,CASSTPDRAPGNTIYF,TGTGCCAGCAGTACCCCGGACAGGGCGCCTGGAAACACCATATATTTT
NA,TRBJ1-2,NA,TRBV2,CASSEVWLTW,TGTGCCAGCAGTGAAGTTTGGTTAACTTGG
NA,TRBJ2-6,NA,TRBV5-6,CASSLYGGRSGANVLTF,TGTGCCAGCAGCTTGTATGGGGGGAGGTCTGGGGCCAACGTCCTGACTTTC
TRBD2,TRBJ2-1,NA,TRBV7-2,CASSLDFGPAGGPYNEQFF,TGTGCCAGCAGCTTAGATTTCGGTCCAGCGGGGGGCCCTTACAATGAGCAGTTCTTC
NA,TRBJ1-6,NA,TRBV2,CASSQSLSSYNSPLHF,TGTGCCAGCAGTCAAAGTCTAAGCTCCTATAATTCACCCCTCCACTTT
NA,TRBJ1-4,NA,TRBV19,CASSIGRGIEKLFF,TGTGCCAGTAGTATCGGCAGAGGGATTGAAAAACTGTTTTTT
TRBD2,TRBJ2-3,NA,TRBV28,CASSLGLAGGPGTDTQYF,TGTGCCAGCAGTCTGGGACTAGCGGGGGGGCCGGGCACAGATACGCAGTATTTT
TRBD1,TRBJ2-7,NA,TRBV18,CASSPPGDRGDEQYF,TGTGCCAGCTCACCACCAGGGGACAGGGGAGACGAGCAGTACTTC
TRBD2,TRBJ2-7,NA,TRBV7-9,CASSPTSGENEQYF,TGTGCCAGCAGCCCGACTAGCGGGGAGAACGAGCAGTACTTC
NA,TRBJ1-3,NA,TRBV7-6,CASSLDSLYSGNTIYF,TGTGCCAGCAGCTTAGACAGCTTGTACTCTGGAAACACCATATATTTT
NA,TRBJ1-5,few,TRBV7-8,CASSPNAQNNQPQHF,TGTGCCAGCAGCCCCAACGCCCAGAACAATCAGCCCCAGCATTTT
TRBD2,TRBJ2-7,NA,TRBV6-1,CASRRGGPLSEQYF,TGTGCCAGCAGGCGGGGGGGGCCCCTCTCCGAGCAGTACTTC
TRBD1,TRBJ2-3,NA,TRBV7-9,CASSFTGVPDTQYF,TGTGCCAGCAGCTTTACAGGGGTCCCAGATACGCAGTATTTT
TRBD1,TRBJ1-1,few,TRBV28,CASSSPTGGFYTEAFF,TGTGCCAGCAGTTCTCCCACAGGGGGTTTTTACACTGAAGCTTTCTTT
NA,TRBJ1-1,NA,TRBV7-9,CASSEGVWNTEAFF,TGTGCCAGCAGCGAAGGAGTTTGGAACACTGAAGCTTTCTTT
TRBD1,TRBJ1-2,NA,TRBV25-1,CASRSGQGDGYTF,TGTGCCAGCAGATCCGGACAGGGGGATGGCTACACCTTC
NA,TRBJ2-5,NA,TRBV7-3,CASSPGVGETQYF,TGTGCCAGCAGCCCAGGGGTTGGGGAGACCCAGTACTTC
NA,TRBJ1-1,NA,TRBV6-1,CASSSGQNTEAFF,TGTGCCAGCAGTTCTGGACAGAACACTGAAGCTTTCTTT
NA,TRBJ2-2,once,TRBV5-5,CASSLGQTPNTGELFF,TGTGCCAGCAGCTTGGGACAGACTCCGAACACCGGGGAGCTGTTTTTT
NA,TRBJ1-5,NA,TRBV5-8,CASTFMSNQPQHF,TGTGCCAGCACCTTTATGAGCAATCAGCCCCAGCATTTT